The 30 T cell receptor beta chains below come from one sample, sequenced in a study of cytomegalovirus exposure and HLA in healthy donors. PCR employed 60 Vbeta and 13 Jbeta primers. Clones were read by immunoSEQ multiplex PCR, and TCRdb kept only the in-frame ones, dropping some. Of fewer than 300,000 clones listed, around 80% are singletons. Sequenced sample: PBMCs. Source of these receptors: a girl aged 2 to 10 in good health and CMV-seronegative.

The DNA of the CDR3 is TGTGCCAGCAGTATTCCTAGCGGGGGGGCAGTAGATACGCAGTATTTT. Its translation: CASSIPSGGAVDTQYF. The chain employs TRBV28 and TRBJ2-3; 12 bases are a match to TRBD2. Germline CDR1 MDHEN, CDR2 SYDVKM. This CDR3 region has 16 residues. The junction had 8 bases not matched to a gene; V was cut back by 5 bases and J by 5 bases.

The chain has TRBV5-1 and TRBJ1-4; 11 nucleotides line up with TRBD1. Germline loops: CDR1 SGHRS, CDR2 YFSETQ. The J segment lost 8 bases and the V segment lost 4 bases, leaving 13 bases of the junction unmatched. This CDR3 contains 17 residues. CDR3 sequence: CASSPGRWTGGEEKLFF. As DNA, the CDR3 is TGCGCCAGCAGCCCCGGAAGATGGACAGGGGGCGAGGAAAAACTGTTTTTT.

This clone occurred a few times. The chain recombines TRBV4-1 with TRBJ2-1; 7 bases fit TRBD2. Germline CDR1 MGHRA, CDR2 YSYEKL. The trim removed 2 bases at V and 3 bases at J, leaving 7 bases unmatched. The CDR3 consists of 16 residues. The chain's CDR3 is CASSQLWGLNYNEQFF. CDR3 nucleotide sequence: TGCGCCAGCAGCCAATTGTGGGGACTAAACTACAATGAGCAGTTCTTC.

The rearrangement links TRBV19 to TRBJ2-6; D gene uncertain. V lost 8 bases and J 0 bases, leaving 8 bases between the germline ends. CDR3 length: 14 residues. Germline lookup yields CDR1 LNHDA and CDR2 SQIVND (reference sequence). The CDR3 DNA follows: TGTGCCAGTCTCTCAGACTCTGGGGCCAACGTCCTGACTTTC. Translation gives CASLSDSGANVLTF.

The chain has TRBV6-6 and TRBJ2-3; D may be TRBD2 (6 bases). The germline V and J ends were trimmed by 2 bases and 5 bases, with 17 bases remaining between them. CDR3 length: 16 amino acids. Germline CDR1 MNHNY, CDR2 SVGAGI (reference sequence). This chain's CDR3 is CASSYPEGGLIDTQYF. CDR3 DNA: TGTGCCAGCAGTTACCCCGAAGGAGGGCTGATAGATACGCAGTATTTT.

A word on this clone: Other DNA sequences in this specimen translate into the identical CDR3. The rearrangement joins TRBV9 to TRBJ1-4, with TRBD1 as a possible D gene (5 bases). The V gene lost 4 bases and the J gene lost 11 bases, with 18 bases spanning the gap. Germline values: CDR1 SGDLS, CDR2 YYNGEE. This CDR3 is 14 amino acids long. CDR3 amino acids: CASSHRQTGGKLFF. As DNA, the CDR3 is TGTGCCAGCAGCCACCGGCAGACGGGGGGGAAACTGTTTTTT.

CDR3 nucleotides: TGTGCCAGCAGCTGGGGGGTGGCAGGAGAAGATATTGCTCCTCAGCCCCAGCATTTT. It translates to CASSWGVAGEDIAPQPQHF. The chain is built from TRBV5-8 and TRBJ1-5; perhaps TRBD1 as D (5 bases). This CDR3 contains 19 residues. Germline values: CDR1 SGHTS, CDR2 YDEGEE. V lost 3 bases, J lost 6 bases, and 28 bases lay in between.

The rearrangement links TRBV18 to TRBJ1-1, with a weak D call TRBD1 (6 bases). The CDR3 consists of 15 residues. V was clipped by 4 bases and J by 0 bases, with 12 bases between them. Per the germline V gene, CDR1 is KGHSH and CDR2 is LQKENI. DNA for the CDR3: TGTGCCAGCTCACAAAACAGGGCGTTGAACACTGAAGCTTTCTTT. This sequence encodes CASSQNRALNTEAFF.

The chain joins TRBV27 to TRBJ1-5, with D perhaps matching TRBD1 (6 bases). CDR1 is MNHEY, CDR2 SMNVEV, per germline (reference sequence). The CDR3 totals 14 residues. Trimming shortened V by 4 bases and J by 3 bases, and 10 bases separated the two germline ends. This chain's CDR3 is CASSSNRDNQPQHF. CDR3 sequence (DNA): TGTGCCAGCAGTTCCAACAGGGACAATCAGCCCCAGCATTTT.

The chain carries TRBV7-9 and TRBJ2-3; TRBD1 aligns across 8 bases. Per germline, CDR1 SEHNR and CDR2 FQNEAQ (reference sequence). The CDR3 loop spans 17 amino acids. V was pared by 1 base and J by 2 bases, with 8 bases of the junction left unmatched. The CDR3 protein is CASSLESSGQVTDTQYF. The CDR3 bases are TGTGCCAGCAGCTTAGAGTCTTCGGGACAGGTCACAGATACGCAGTATTTT.

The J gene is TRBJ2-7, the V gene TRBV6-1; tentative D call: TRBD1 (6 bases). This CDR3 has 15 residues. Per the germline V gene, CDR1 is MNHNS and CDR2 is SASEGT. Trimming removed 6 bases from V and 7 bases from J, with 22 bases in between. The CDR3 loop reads CASSRTLQGKNEQYF. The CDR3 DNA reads TGTGCCAGCAGCCGCACCCTACAGGGAAAGAATGAGCAGTACTTC.

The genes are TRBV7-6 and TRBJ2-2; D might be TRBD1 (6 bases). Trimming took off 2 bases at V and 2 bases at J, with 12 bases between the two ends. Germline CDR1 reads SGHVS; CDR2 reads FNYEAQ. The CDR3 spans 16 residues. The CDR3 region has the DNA TGTGCCAGCAGCTTAAGGGGGTTCTACAACACCGGGGAGCTGTTTTTT. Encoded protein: CASSLRGFYNTGELFF.

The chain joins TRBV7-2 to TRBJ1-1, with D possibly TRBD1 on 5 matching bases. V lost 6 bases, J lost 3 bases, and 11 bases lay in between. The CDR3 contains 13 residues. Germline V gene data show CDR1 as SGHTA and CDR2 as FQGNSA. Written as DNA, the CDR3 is TGTGCCAGCAGGGGGCAGGGTGACACTGAAGCTTTCTTT. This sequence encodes CASRGQGDTEAFF.

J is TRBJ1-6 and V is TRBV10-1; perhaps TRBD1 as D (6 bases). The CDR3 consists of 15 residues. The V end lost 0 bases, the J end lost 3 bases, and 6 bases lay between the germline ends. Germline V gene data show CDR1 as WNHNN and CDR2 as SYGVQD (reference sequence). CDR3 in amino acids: CASSESGHYNSPLHF. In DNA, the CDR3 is TGCGCCAGCAGTGAGTCGGGACACTATAATTCACCCCTCCACTTT.

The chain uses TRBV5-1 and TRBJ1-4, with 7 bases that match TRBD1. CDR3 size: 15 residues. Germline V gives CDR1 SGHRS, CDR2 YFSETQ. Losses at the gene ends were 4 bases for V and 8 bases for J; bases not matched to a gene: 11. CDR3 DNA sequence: TGCGCCAGCAGCCCCGCTCAGGGGGACGCCGAAAAACTGTTTTTT. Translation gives CASSPAQGDAEKLFF.

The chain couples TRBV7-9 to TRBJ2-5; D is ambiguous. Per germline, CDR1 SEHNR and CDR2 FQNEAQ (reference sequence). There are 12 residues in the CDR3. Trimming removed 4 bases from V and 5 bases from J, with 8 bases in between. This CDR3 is CASSSPRETQYF. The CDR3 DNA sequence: TGTGCCAGCAGCTCGCCTAGGGAGACCCAGTACTTC. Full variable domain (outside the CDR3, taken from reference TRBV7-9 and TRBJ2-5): DTGVSQNPRHKITKRGQNVTFRCDPISEHNRLYWYRQTLGQGPEFLTYFQNEAQLEKSRLLSDRFSAERPKGSFSTLEIQRTEQGDSAMYLCASSSPRETQYFGPGTRLLVL.

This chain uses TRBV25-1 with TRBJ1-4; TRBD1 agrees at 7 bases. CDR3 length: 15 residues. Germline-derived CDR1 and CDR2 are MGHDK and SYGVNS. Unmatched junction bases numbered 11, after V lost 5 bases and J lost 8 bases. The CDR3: CASSILWDRKEKLFF. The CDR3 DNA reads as TGTGCCAGCAGTATACTCTGGGACAGAAAAGAAAAACTGTTTTTT.

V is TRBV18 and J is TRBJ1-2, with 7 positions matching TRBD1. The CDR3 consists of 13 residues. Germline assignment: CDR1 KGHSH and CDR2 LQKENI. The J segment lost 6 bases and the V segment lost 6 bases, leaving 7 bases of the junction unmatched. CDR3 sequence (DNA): TGTGCCAGCTCGACCGACAGGGATGATGGCTACACCTTC. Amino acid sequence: CASSTDRDDGYTF.

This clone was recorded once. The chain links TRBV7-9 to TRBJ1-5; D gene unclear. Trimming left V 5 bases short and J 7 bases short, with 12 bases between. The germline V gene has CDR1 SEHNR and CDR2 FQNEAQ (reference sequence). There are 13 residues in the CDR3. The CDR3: CASSLDGMQPQHF. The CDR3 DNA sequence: TGTGCCAGCAGCCTAGACGGGATGCAGCCCCAGCATTTT. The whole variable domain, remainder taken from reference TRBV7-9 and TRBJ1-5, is DTGVSQNPRHKITKRGQNVTFRCDPISEHNRLYWYRQTLGQGPEFLTYFQNEAQLEKSRLLSDRFSAERPKGSFSTLEIQRTEQGDSAMYLCASSLDGMQPQHFGDGTRLSIL.

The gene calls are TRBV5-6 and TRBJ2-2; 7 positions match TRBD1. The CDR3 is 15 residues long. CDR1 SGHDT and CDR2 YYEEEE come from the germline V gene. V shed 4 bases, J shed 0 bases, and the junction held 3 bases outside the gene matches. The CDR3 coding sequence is TGTGCCAGCAGCCTCGGGACAGCGAACACCGGGGAGCTGTTTTTT. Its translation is CASSLGTANTGELFF.

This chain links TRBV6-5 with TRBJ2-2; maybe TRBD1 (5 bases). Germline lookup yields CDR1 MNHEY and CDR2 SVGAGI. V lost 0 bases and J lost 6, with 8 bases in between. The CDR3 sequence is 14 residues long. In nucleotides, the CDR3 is TGTGCCAGCAGTTACTCAACAGGCGCCGGGGAGCTGTTTTTT. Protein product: CASSYSTGAGELFF.

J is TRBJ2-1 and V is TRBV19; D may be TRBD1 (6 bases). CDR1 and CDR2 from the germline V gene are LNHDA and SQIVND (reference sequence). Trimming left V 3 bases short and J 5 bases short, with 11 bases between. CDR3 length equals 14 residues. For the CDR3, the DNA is TGTGCCAGTAGTATGACCGGGACAAACAATGAGCAGTTCTTC. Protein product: CASSMTGTNNEQFF. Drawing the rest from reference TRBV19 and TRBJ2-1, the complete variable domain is DGGITQSPKYLFRKEGQNVTLSCEQNLNHDAMYWYRQDPGQGLRLIYYSQIVNDFQKGDIAEGYSVSREKKESFPLTVTSAQKNPTAFYLCASSMTGTNNEQFFGPGTRLTVL.

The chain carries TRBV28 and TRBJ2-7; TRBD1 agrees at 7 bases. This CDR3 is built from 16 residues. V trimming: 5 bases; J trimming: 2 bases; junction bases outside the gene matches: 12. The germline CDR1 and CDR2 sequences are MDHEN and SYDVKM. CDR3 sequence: CASSPFTGADAYEQYF. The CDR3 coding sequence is TGTGCCAGCAGTCCTTTCACAGGGGCCGATGCCTACGAGCAGTACTTC.

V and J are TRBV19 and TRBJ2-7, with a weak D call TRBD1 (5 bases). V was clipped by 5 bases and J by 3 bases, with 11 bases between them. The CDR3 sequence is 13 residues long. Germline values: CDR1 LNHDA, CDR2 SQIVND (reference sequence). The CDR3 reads CASSVGHRYEQYF. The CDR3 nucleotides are TGTGCCAGTAGTGTAGGACACCGCTACGAGCAGTACTTC.

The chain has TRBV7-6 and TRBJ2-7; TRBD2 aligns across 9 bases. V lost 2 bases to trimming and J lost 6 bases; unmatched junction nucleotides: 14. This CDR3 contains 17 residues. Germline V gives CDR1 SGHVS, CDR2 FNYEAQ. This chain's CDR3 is CASSLKGGLAGAREQYF. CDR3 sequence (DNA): TGTGCCAGCAGCTTAAAGGGGGGACTAGCAGGTGCTCGCGAGCAGTACTTC.

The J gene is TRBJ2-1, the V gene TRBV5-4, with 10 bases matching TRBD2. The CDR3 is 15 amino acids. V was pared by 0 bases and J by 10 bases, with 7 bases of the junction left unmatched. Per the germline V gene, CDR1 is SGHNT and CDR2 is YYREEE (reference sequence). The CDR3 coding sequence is TGTGCCAGCAGCTTGGGGCTAGCGGGGGTTCCCGAGCAGTTCTTC. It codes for CASSLGLAGVPEQFF.

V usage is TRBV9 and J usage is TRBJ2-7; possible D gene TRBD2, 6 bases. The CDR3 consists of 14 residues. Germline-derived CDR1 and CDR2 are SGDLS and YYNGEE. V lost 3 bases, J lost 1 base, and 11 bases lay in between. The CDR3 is CASSAGETSYEQYF. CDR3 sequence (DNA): TGTGCCAGCAGCGCGGGGGAAACATCCTACGAGCAGTACTTC.

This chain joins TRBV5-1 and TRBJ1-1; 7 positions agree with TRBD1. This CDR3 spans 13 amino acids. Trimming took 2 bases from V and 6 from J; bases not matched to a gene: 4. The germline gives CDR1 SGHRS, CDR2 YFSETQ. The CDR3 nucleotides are TGCGCCAGCAGCTTTACAGGGGCCCCTGAAGCTTTCTTT. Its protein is CASSFTGAPEAFF.

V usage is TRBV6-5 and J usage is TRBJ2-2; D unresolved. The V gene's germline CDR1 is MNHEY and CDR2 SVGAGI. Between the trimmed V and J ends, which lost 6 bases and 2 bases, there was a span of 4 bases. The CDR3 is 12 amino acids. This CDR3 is CASSHNTGELFF. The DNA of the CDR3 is TGTGCCAGCAGCCATAACACCGGGGAGCTGTTTTTT.

In DNA form, the CDR3 reads TGTGCCATTGGACAGTTCAATGAGCAGTTCTTC. Its translation is CAIGQFNEQFF. The chain links TRBV2 to TRBJ2-1; TRBD1 is a possible D gene (6 bases). CDR1 and CDR2 (germline): SNHLY, FYNNEI. Trimming removed 10 bases from V and 6 bases from J, with 10 bases in between. The CDR3 consists of 11 residues.